What follows are 2 T cell receptor beta chains derived from one specimen sequenced in a study of cytomegalovirus exposure and HLA in healthy donors. The study ran its PCR with 60 Vbeta and 13 Jbeta primers. Generated by immunoSEQ multiplex PCR, the TCRdb table keeps only in-frame clones and is missing some. The sample has 65,000 or so clones; about 72% are singletons. The sequenced material came from PBMCs. These receptors all stem from a woman in her 40s in good health and CMV-seropositive.

The chain links TRBV2 to TRBJ2-2; 9 bases line up with TRBD1. V gave up 7 bases and J gave up 7 bases; unmatched junction bases: 16. Germline CDR1 is SNHLY and CDR2 is FYNNEI. The CDR3 contains 17 residues. Here the CDR3 reads CASTGGGDRVLVGELFF. CDR3 nucleotide sequence: TGTGCCAGCACAGGTGGAGGGGACAGGGTCCTGGTCGGGGAGCTGTTTTTT.

The rearrangement links TRBV4-1 to TRBJ2-5; 12 positions agree with TRBD2. Germline V gives CDR1 MGHRA, CDR2 YSYEKL. V was clipped by 4 bases and J by 3 bases; unmatched bases: 9. The CDR3 is made up of 17 amino acids. CDR3 bases: TGCGCCAGCAGCCCCGGGGCTAGCGGGGGGGTTGAAGAGACCCAGTACTTC. Protein sequence: CASSPGASGGVEETQYF.